This TCR beta chain was sequenced for a study of T cell changes during pregnancy in multiple sclerosis. This CDR3 contains 15 residues. Germline loops: CDR1 MNHEY, CDR2 SMNVEV (reference sequence). With 5 bases clipped from V and 1 base from J, the junction kept 4 bases outside the gene matches. Profiled with immunoSEQ multiplex PCR; TCRdb holds only in-frame clones, not every one. The sample has approximately 40,000 clones; roughly 90% are singletons. Sequenced here: CD4+ T cells from peripheral blood mononuclear cells, sampled before pregnancy. V usage is TRBV27 and J usage is TRBJ1-3; TRBD1 agrees at 8 bases. The source of this sequence is a female donor with multiple sclerosis, enrolled in a pregnancy study. The CDR3 nucleotides read TGTGCCAGCAGTGTACAGGGGGGGTCTGGAAACACCATATATTTT. Translating gives CASSVQGGSGNTIYF.